One and the same sample provided the 24 T cell receptor beta chains below, sequenced in a study of blood T cell repertoires in COVID-19. Using immunoSEQ multiplex PCR, the repertoire was profiled, and TCRdb retains in-frame clones only, with some absent. This table has some 350,000 clones, 75% to 90% appearing once. The specimen was PBMCs or T cells enriched from blood (not recorded which). The receptors here all came from a man aged 30-40 years who had recovered from COVID-19.

The CDR3 sequence: CASSPTGWGVQLFF. CDR3 bases: TGTGCCAGCAGCCCGACAGGGTGGGGGGTGCAACTGTTTTTT. The chain couples TRBV6-5 to TRBJ1-4; 7 bases line up with TRBD1. Germline CDR1 and CDR2: MNHEY and SVGAGI. The CDR3 has 14 amino acids. After removal of 6 bases from V and 12 bases from J, the junction contained 13 bases not matched to a gene.

The V gene is TRBV2, the J gene TRBJ1-6; TRBD1 might be the D (5 bases). Germline lookup yields CDR1 SNHLY and CDR2 FYNNEI. The V end was cut by 8 bases, the J end by 10 bases, with 15 bases between. The CDR3 has 13 residues. CDR3 sequence (DNA): TGTGCCAGCGGGATGGGGGGGAACTCACCCCTCCACTTT. It encodes CASGMGGNSPLHF.

The rearrangement links TRBV10-3 to TRBJ1-6, with D perhaps matching TRBD1 (6 bases). V was shortened by 2 bases and J by 5 bases, with 13 bases between the two germline ends. The CDR3 runs 16 residues. CDR1 ENHRY and CDR2 SYGVKD come from the germline V gene. Here the CDR3 reads CAISEKGGRDNSPLHF. As DNA, the CDR3 is TGTGCCATCAGTGAGAAGGGGGGGCGCGATAATTCACCCCTCCACTTT.

The rearrangement uses TRBV28 and TRBJ2-2; D is perhaps TRBD1 (5 bases). Germline assignment: CDR1 MDHEN and CDR2 SYDVKM. With 3 bases removed from V and 7 bases from J, the gap between germline ends came to 12 bases. This CDR3 spans 14 amino acids. CDR3 loop: CASSLVRVDGELFF. In DNA form, the CDR3 reads TGTGCCAGCAGTTTGGTCAGGGTCGACGGGGAGCTGTTTTTT.

This chain uses TRBV28 with TRBJ2-1, with 10 bases aligning to TRBD1. The CDR3 is 17 amino acids. V was clipped by 6 bases and J by 0 bases; unmatched bases: 8. Germline CDR1 reads MDHEN; CDR2 reads SYDVKM. The CDR3 here is CASRSTGGWGSYNEQFF. In DNA form, the CDR3 reads TGTGCCAGCAGATCGACAGGGGGCTGGGGCTCCTACAATGAGCAGTTCTTC.

J is TRBJ1-2 and V is TRBV7-2; D gene ambiguous. Trimming removed 1 base at V and 4 bases at J, with 4 bases between. Germline-derived CDR1 and CDR2 are SGHTA and FQGNSA. The CDR3 length is 12 residues. The CDR3 DNA is TGTGCCAGCAGCTTAGACGGCTATGGCTACACCTTC. Translating it yields CASSLDGYGYTF.

CDR3 sequence: CAISGQGADTEAFF. As DNA, the CDR3 is TGTGCCATCAGTGGACAGGGGGCGGACACTGAAGCTTTCTTT. The chain uses TRBV10-3 and TRBJ1-1; 10 bases are a match to TRBD1. Germline lookup yields CDR1 ENHRY and CDR2 SYGVKD. CDR3 length: 14 amino acids. Unmatched junction bases numbered 2, after V lost 4 bases and J lost 3 bases.

V usage is TRBV15 and J usage is TRBJ1-5, with a weak D call TRBD1 (6 bases). With 8 bases removed from V and 3 bases from J, the gap between germline ends came to 8 bases. CDR1 is LNHNV, CDR2 YYDKDF, per germline (reference sequence). This CDR3 spans 12 amino acids. CDR3: CATGDTNQPQHF. The CDR3 DNA sequence: TGTGCCACCGGGGACACCAATCAGCCCCAGCATTTT.

The rearrangement links TRBV2 to TRBJ1-2; D remains unclear. The CDR3 extends over 14 amino acids. Deletions cut 2 bases from V and 0 bases from J, with 7 bases between. CDR1 and CDR2 (germline): SNHLY, FYNNEI. As DNA, the CDR3 is TGTGCCAGCAGTGAAACAGCTTCTAACTATGGCTACACCTTC. Translating it yields CASSETASNYGYTF.

V usage is TRBV19 and J usage is TRBJ1-1; a possible D gene is TRBD1 (5 bases). The CDR3 extends over 14 amino acids. CDR1 and CDR2 from the germline V gene are LNHDA and SQIVND (reference sequence). Trimming took off 3 bases at V and 10 bases at J, with 18 bases between the two ends. The CDR3 DNA sequence: TGTGCCAGTAGTATCGTGGGGACTCCGGCTAGAGCTTTCTTT. This codes for CASSIVGTPARAFF.

This clone showed up just once. The chain is built from TRBV24-1 and TRBJ2-1, with TRBD1 matching over 8 bases. The V and J ends lost 8 bases and 4 bases, in that order; junction bases with no gene match: 3. The CDR3 consists of 13 residues. The germline V gene has CDR1 KGHDR and CDR2 SFDVKD. CDR3 protein: CATTGTGYNEQFF. The CDR3 nucleotides read TGTGCCACCACCGGGACAGGATACAATGAGCAGTTCTTC.

The chain is built from TRBV19 and TRBJ2-7; unclear D gene. The CDR3 has 12 residues. V was trimmed by 3 bases and J by 6 bases, leaving 9 bases between them. CDR1 and CDR2 from the germline V gene are LNHDA and SQIVND (reference sequence). CDR3 region: CASSIDGSEQYF. The CDR3 DNA follows: TGTGCCAGTAGTATCGACGGGTCCGAGCAGTACTTC.

The gene calls are TRBV9 and TRBJ2-7; 10 positions agree with TRBD1. CDR1 SGDLS and CDR2 YYNGEE come from the germline V gene. This CDR3 contains 15 residues. V gave up 4 bases and J gave up 3 bases; unmatched junction bases: 7. The CDR3 sequence is CASSPPGQGYYEQYF. The CDR3, as DNA: TGTGCCAGCAGCCCACCGGGACAGGGGTACTACGAGCAGTACTTC.

The chain uses TRBV19 and TRBJ1-1; possibly TRBD1 for D (5 bases). CDR3 length: 14 residues. The V end was cut by 4 bases, the J end by 4 bases, with 13 bases between. Germline V gives CDR1 LNHDA, CDR2 SQIVND (reference sequence). The CDR3: CASSTGSGGTEAFF. The CDR3 nucleotides are TGTGCCAGTAGTACGGGGTCCGGGGGCACTGAAGCTTTCTTT. Using reference TRBV19 and TRBJ1-1 for the parts outside the CDR3, the full variable domain is DGGITQSPKYLFRKEGQNVTLSCEQNLNHDAMYWYRQDPGQGLRLIYYSQIVNDFQKGDIAEGYSVSREKKESFPLTVTSAQKNPTAFYLCASSTGSGGTEAFFGQGTRLTVV.

This clone was seen a single time. The J gene is TRBJ1-5, the V gene TRBV19; 7 bases are a match to TRBD1. The germline CDR1 and CDR2 sequences are LNHDA and SQIVND (reference sequence). V lost 5 bases, J lost 8 bases, and 12 bases stayed unmatched. This CDR3 spans 15 amino acids. CDR3 amino acids: CASSAHPTGKEPQHF. The CDR3 region has the DNA TGTGCCAGTAGTGCTCATCCGACAGGGAAAGAGCCCCAGCATTTT.

This rearrangement joins TRBV5-1 to TRBJ2-1; 8 bases agree with TRBD1. Germline CDR1 and CDR2: SGHRS and YFSETQ. The length of the CDR3 is 13 residues. V dropped 2 bases and J dropped 9; count of bases not matched to a gene: 4. The CDR3 region is CASSFGQGTEQFF. CDR3 coding DNA: TGCGCCAGCAGCTTCGGACAGGGCACTGAGCAGTTCTTC.

The CDR3 DNA reads TGCGCCAGCAGCCTATCCGCCCGGCAGGGTGCAGATACGCAGTATTTT. It encodes CASSLSARQGADTQYF. V gene TRBV5-1 combines with J gene TRBJ2-3; a weak D match, TRBD1 (5 bases). Germline loops: CDR1 SGHRS, CDR2 YFSETQ. The CDR3 length is 16 residues. V lost 4 bases, J lost 4 bases, and 19 bases lay in between.

The CDR3 sequence is CASSVDRAGGYTF. The DNA of the CDR3 is TGTGCCAGCAGCGTTGACAGGGCTGGCGGCTACACCTTC. The chain uses TRBV5-4 and TRBJ1-2; TRBD1 matches at 7 bases. J lost 8 bases, V lost 4 bases, and 8 bases had no gene match. Looked up from germline, CDR1 is SGHNT and CDR2 is YYREEE (reference sequence). This CDR3 region has 13 residues.

This clone was found a few times. This sequence joins TRBV3-1 (or the pseudogene TRBV3-2) and TRBJ2-7, with TRBD1 matching 9 bases. The germline gives CDR1 LGHDT, CDR2 YNNKEL (reference sequence). The CDR3 spans 14 residues. V was clipped by 7 bases and J by 1 base; unmatched bases: 5. CDR3 sequence reads: CASKDRGGSYEQYF. The DNA for the CDR3 is TGTGCCAGCAAGGACAGGGGAGGGTCCTACGAGCAGTACTTC.

The rearrangement links TRBV11-2 to TRBJ2-1; 8 nucleotides agree with TRBD1. This CDR3 has 15 residues. The V gene's germline CDR1 is SGHAT and CDR2 FQNNGV. Trimming removed 3 bases from V and 3 bases from J; junction bases left unmatched: 4. CDR3 residues: CASSFDRGLYNEQFF. CDR3 DNA: TGTGCCAGCAGCTTTGACAGGGGACTCTACAATGAGCAGTTCTTC.

The CDR3 sequence: CASSLSPSYEQYF. The CDR3 DNA reads as TGTGCCAGCAGCCTATCCCCCTCCTACGAGCAGTACTTC. This chain uses TRBV6-5 with TRBJ2-7; no reliable D call. The germline V gene has CDR1 MNHEY and CDR2 SVGAGI. Trimming stripped 6 bases from V and 0 bases from J, with 9 bases between. The length of the CDR3 is 13 residues.

This rearrangement joins TRBV9 to TRBJ1-2, with 8 bases identical to TRBD1. There are 15 residues in the CDR3. The germline V gene encodes CDR1 SGDLS and CDR2 YYNGEE. The J segment lost 8 bases and the V segment lost 3 bases, leaving 12 bases of the junction unmatched. The chain's CDR3 is CASSGHRGLLHGYTF. Here the CDR3 DNA reads TGTGCCAGCAGCGGCCACAGGGGGTTGTTGCACGGCTACACCTTC. Looking up the rest from reference TRBV9 and TRBJ1-2 gives the full variable domain: DSGVTQTPKHLITATGQRVTLRCSPRSGDLSVYWYQQSLDQGLQFLIQYYNGEERAKGNILERFSAQQFPDLHSELNLSSLELGDSALYFCASSGHRGLLHGYTFGSGTRLTVV.

The V call is TRBV19, the J call TRBJ1-5; TRBD1 is a possible D gene (5 bases). The CDR3 consists of 18 residues. The germline CDR1 and CDR2 sequences are LNHDA and SQIVND (reference sequence). V lost 6 bases, J lost 6 bases, and 27 bases lay in between. CDR3 nucleotide sequence: TGTGCCAGTAGCCACCGGCCCACCTGGCAGGGTATAGGTCAGCCCCAGCATTTT. This encodes CASSHRPTWQGIGQPQHF. Full variable domain (outside the CDR3, taken from reference TRBV19 and TRBJ1-5): DGGITQSPKYLFRKEGQNVTLSCEQNLNHDAMYWYRQDPGQGLRLIYYSQIVNDFQKGDIAEGYSVSREKKESFPLTVTSAQKNPTAFYLCASSHRPTWQGIGQPQHFGDGTRLSIL.

The chain joins TRBV19 to TRBJ1-3; 11 bases agree with TRBD1. CDR1 LNHDA and CDR2 SQIVND come from the germline V gene (reference sequence). Trimming cost V 9 bases and J 0 bases; bases outside gene matches: 28. The CDR3 runs to 23 residues. The DNA for the CDR3 is TGTGCCAGCGGAGGGGGCGGACAGGGGGCTTTTTCCCTTGGTATGAACTCTGGAAACACCATATATTTT. It translates to CASGGGGQGAFSLGMNSGNTIYF.